These 8 T cell receptor beta chains were all obtained from the same sample, sequenced in a study of vaccination and CD4 T cells after COVID-19. Their specific antigens are unknown. The assay that was used to sequence DNA from cultured CD4+ T cells was the Oncomine TCR Beta short-read assay. In TCRdb, the PCR reads were re-called with MiXCR into one record per CDR3 protein. The sample has 13,000 to 15,000 distinct CDR3 sequences; approximately 57% are singletons. Treatment defined: approximately 9-day PBMC culture with coronavirus spike peptide pools or control peptides (ViraFEST assay). Sequenced sample: CD4+ T cells from blood, cultured in vitro. These receptor sequences come from a human donor who had recovered from COVID-19.

The chain combines TRBV20-1 with TRBJ1-4; D remains ambiguous. From germline, CDR1 is DFQATT and CDR2 SNEGSKA (reference sequence). V lost 0 bases, J lost 0 bases, and 5 bases lay in between. The CDR3 runs to 14 residues. The CDR3 protein is CSARDTATNEKLFF. CDR3 coding DNA: TGCAGTGCTAGAGATACAGCAACTAATGAAAAACTGTTTTTT.

The rearrangement links TRBV7-9 to TRBJ2-7, with D uncertain. Germline assignment: CDR1 SEHNR and CDR2 FQNEAQ (reference sequence). Trimming shortened V by 2 bases and J by 0 bases, and 5 bases separated the two germline ends. The CDR3 loop spans 13 amino acids. CDR3 bases: TGTGCCAGCAGCTTACACCACTCCTACGAGCAGTACTTC. It encodes CASSLHHSYEQYF. The full variable domain, rest sourced from reference TRBV7-9 and TRBJ2-7, is DTGVSQNPRHKITKRGQNVTFRCDPISEHNRLYWYRQTLGQGPEFLTYFQNEAQLEKSRLLSDRFSAERPKGSFSTLEIQRTEQGDSAMYLCASSLHHSYEQYFGPGTRLTVT.

CDR3 sequence reads: CASSRTSGKETQYF. The CDR3 DNA follows: TGTGCCAGCAGCCGGACTAGCGGGAAGGAGACCCAGTACTTC. The chain carries TRBV5-4 and TRBJ2-5; 12 nucleotides match TRBD2. The germline V gene encodes CDR1 SGHNT and CDR2 YYREEE (reference sequence). The CDR3 length is 14 residues. V lost 4 bases, J lost 5 bases, and 3 bases stayed unmatched.

Judged by abundance, this clonotype is medium-sized (0.01 to 0.1%). The J gene is TRBJ2-1, the V gene TRBV27, with 13 bases matching TRBD2. After removal of 2 bases from V and 0 bases from J, the junction contained 4 bases not matched to a gene. The CDR3 runs to 18 residues. CDR1 and CDR2 (germline): MNHEY, SMNVEV (reference sequence). The CDR3 DNA is TGTGCCAGCAGTTTAGATAGGACTAGCGGGAGCTCCTACAATGAGCAGTTCTTC. Protein product: CASSLDRTSGSSYNEQFF.

The table lists this clonotype with a few counts. This sequence joins TRBV7-3 and TRBJ2-1; the D is unclear. Germline-derived CDR1 and CDR2 are SGHTA and FQGTGA. The CDR3 spans 14 residues. V was trimmed by 1 base and J by 5 bases, leaving 9 bases between them. CDR3 DNA sequence: TGTGCCAGCAGCTTAAGATCCTTTAACAATGAGCAGTTCTTC. This translates into CASSLRSFNNEQFF.

The chain employs TRBV30 and TRBJ2-1, with D perhaps TRBD2 (5 bases). Per the germline V gene, CDR1 is GTSNPN and CDR2 is SVGIG (reference sequence). This CDR3 is built from 12 residues. V was trimmed by 3 bases and J by 8 bases, leaving 11 bases between them. CDR3 in amino acids: CAWRGGTYEQFF. The CDR3 coding sequence is TGTGCCTGGAGAGGAGGCACCTATGAGCAGTTCTTC.

J is TRBJ2-2 and V is TRBV2; possibly TRBD2 for D (6 bases). The CDR3 consists of 14 residues. The germline gives CDR1 SNHLY, CDR2 FYNNEI. V lost 5 bases to trimming and J lost 3 bases, with 10 bases between them. DNA of the CDR3: TGTGCCAGCAGTTTACCTAGCGACACCGGGGAGCTGTTTTTT. It codes for CASSLPSDTGELFF.

The gene calls are TRBV6-5 and TRBJ2-1; TRBD2 agrees at 9 bases. Germline-derived CDR1 and CDR2 are MNHEY and SVGAGI. Trimming at V came to 4 bases and at J to 4 bases, leaving 8 bases not matched to a gene. CDR3 length: 16 residues. CDR3 in DNA: TGTGCCAGCAGTTTAATAGCGGGAGCTGGTTACAATGAGCAGTTCTTC. Its protein product is CASSLIAGAGYNEQFF.